Listed below are T cell receptor beta chains from one sample, sequenced in a study of T cells after yellow fever vaccination. TCRdb processed the 5' RACE reads anew with MiXCR; each CDR3 protein has one entry. Here the sample spans 200,000 to 300,000 distinct CDR3 sequences, roughly 6.2% being singletons. Specimen: CD4+ T cells sorted from PBMCs, collected on the day of the yellow fever booster vaccination. Receptors originate from a young man who received the YFV17D yellow fever vaccine. CDR3s include the opening cysteine and the closing phenylalanine or tryptophan. Fields, in order: J gene, clone size, D gene, V gene, CDR3 protein, CDR3 DNA. A D gene is named only where the DNA matches it firmly. Size tells how often a clone was seen (once, few, many) or the class of an expanded clone, and some rows leave it out.

>TRBJ1-1|-|TRBD1|TRBV18
CASSPLGQGGPEAFF
TGTGCCAGCTCACCTCTCGGACAGGGTGGGCCTGAAGCTTTCTTT
>TRBJ2-1|-|TRBD1|TRBV25-1
CASSESAGQGLHEQFF
TGTGCCAGCAGTGAATCTGCGGGACAGGGGCTGCATGAGCAGTTCTTC
>TRBJ2-7|-|TRBD2|TRBV7-9
CASSLAGGPRYF
TGTGCCAGCAGCTTAGCGGGAGGGCCGAGGTACTTC
>TRBJ2-3|few|-|TRBV20-1
CSARGALASEDTQYF
TGCAGTGCTAGAGGCGCCCTGGCCTCCGAAGATACGCAGTATTTT
>TRBJ2-3|-|-|TRBV7-9
CASSFRSLTGTSDTQYF
TGTGCCAGCAGCTTCCGCTCCTTAACAGGGACCTCAGATACGCAGTATTTT
>TRBJ2-1|few|TRBD2|TRBV6-2/TRBV6-3
CASSYPTSGRGNEQFF
TGTGCCAGCAGTTACCCGACTAGCGGGAGGGGTAATGAGCAGTTCTTC
>TRBJ2-5|once|-|TRBV5-1
CASSLEGSETQYF
TGCGCCAGCAGCTTGGAGGGGAGTGAGACCCAGTACTTC
>TRBJ2-7|many|-|TRBV4-3
CASSQEVGPYEQYF
TGCGCCAGCAGCCAAGAGGTGGGACCTTACGAGCAGTACTTC
>TRBJ2-7|many|TRBD1|TRBV28
CASSKLDRDYEQYF
TGTGCCAGCAGTAAATTGGACAGGGACTACGAGCAGTACTTC
>TRBJ2-6|few|-|TRBV12-3/TRBV12-4
CASSHLGGSGANVLTF
TGTGCCAGCAGTCATCTAGGGGGCTCTGGGGCCAACGTCCTGACTTTC
>TRBJ2-1|many|TRBD2|TRBV6-5
CASSYPTSDTYNEQFF
TGTGCCAGCAGTTACCCCACTAGCGACACCTACAATGAGCAGTTCTTC
>TRBJ2-5|many|-|TRBV29-1
CSVYRGETQYF
TGCAGCGTTTATCGGGGAGAGACCCAGTACTTC
>TRBJ2-2|few|TRBD2|TRBV12-3/TRBV12-4
CASSPSGRAQRTGELFF
TGTGCCAGCAGTCCTAGCGGGAGGGCCCAGAGAACCGGGGAGCTGTTTTTT
>TRBJ2-1|many|-|TRBV20-1
CSFASAAYNEQFF
TGCAGCTTCGCCTCAGCGGCGTACAATGAGCAGTTCTTC
>TRBJ2-1|many|-|TRBV30
CAWNPPGRLSSYNEQFF
TGTGCCTGGAACCCCCCCGGGCGCCTGAGCTCCTACAATGAGCAGTTCTTC
>TRBJ2-7|-|TRBD2|TRBV7-6
CASSWTSGKAEQYF
TGTGCCAGCAGCTGGACTAGCGGGAAGGCCGAGCAGTACTTC
>TRBJ2-3|-|TRBD2|TRBV7-2
CASSLSGGRAADTQYF
TGTGCCAGCAGCTTATCTGGCGGGAGGGCTGCAGATACGCAGTATTTT
>TRBJ2-7|many|TRBD2|TRBV11-2
CASSRGLAGGRGEQYF
TGTGCCAGCAGCCGGGGACTAGCGGGAGGACGAGGAGAGCAGTACTTC
>TRBJ1-6|few|-|TRBV4-3
CASSQEAGTSHSPLHF
TGCGCCAGCAGCCAGGAGGCCGGGACATCGCATTCACCCCTCCACTTT
>TRBJ1-2|many|-|TRBV2
CASSEGGYGYTF
TGTGCCAGCAGTGAAGGGGGCTATGGCTACACCTTC
>TRBJ2-1|few|-|TRBV7-6
CASSFSPYVSYNEQFF
TGTGCCAGCAGCTTCAGCCCCTACGTCTCCTACAATGAGCAGTTCTTC
>TRBJ2-3|many|-|TRBV10-3
CAISESTAGDPSTDTQYF
TGTGCCATCAGTGAGTCGACGGCAGGTGACCCTAGCACAGATACGCAGTATTTT
>TRBJ1-1|few|-|TRBV19
CASSPRGAAAEAFF
TGTGCCAGTAGTCCCAGAGGGGCGGCCGCTGAAGCTTTCTTT
>TRBJ1-1|-|TRBD1|TRBV10-2
CASRPLTGVGTEAFF
TGCGCCAGCAGGCCCCTTACAGGGGTGGGCACTGAAGCTTTCTTT
>TRBJ2-2|few|-|TRBV5-1
CASSLAGEGNTGELFF
TGCGCCAGCAGCTTGGCCGGGGAAGGGAACACCGGGGAGCTGTTTTTT
>TRBJ2-7|-|TRBD1|TRBV7-8
CASSTRGPGQGSYEQYF
TGTGCCAGCAGCACCCGGGGGCCGGGACAGGGGTCGTACGAGCAGTACTTC
>TRBJ1-1|many|TRBD1|TRBV7-2
CASSLGSTGSNTEAFF
TGTGCCAGCAGCCTCGGATCGACAGGGTCGAACACTGAAGCTTTCTTT